Following are 18 T cell receptor beta chains from one sample sequenced in a study of human T cells and chemical hapten exposure. TCRdb independently ran MiXCR on the RACE reads; one entry per CDR3 protein. The table records a few hundred thousand distinct CDR3 sequences, approximately 7.5% of them present only once. Time point specified: pre-sensitization, week 0. As to treatment: therapeutic diphenylcyclopropenone sensitization with weekly scalp DPC. The sequenced sample was whole blood, obtained in connection with sensitization to the hapten diphenylcyclopropenone (DPC). These receptors originate from a man between 18 and 29 years old with alopecia areata. Some clones in this sample may be carry-over from other donors' samples.

This clonotype was picked up a small number of times. This sequence joins TRBV4-3 and TRBJ2-1, with D tentatively TRBD2 (6 bases). Germline V gene sequence: CDR1 LGHNA, CDR2 YSLEER. V gave up 4 bases and J gave up 5 bases, with 15 bases separating them. This CDR3 contains 15 residues. The CDR3: CASSRETRRDNEQFF. The CDR3 DNA reads as TGCGCCAGCAGCCGCGAAACCCGGAGGGACAATGAGCAGTTCTTC.

V is TRBV6-2 or TRBV6-3 and J is TRBJ2-2, with D possibly matching TRBD1 (6 bases). Trimming removed 3 bases at V and 7 bases at J, with 12 bases between. The CDR3 spans 14 residues. Germline V gene lookup returns CDR1 MNHEY and CDR2 SVGEGT. Here the CDR3 reads CASSYLGAGGELFF. The CDR3 nucleotides are TGTGCCAGCAGTTATTTGGGGGCTGGCGGGGAGCTGTTTTTT.

This clonotype was counted between two and nine times. The chain carries TRBV29-1 and TRBJ2-2; no clear D gene. Per germline, CDR1 SQVTM and CDR2 ANQGSEA. Trimming left V 6 bases short and J 2 bases short, with 7 bases between. This CDR3 region has 12 residues. The CDR3 DNA follows: TGCAGCGTGGGGTCTAACACCGGGGAGCTGTTTTTT. Protein: CSVGSNTGELFF.

This chain connects TRBV20-1 to TRBJ2-3; D not certain. The CDR3 is 10 amino acids. The germline CDR1 and CDR2 sequences are DFQATT and SNEGSKA (reference sequence). Trimming shortened V by 5 bases and J by 5 bases, and 5 bases separated the two germline ends. CDR3 in amino acids: CSAPGDTQYF. CDR3 nucleotide sequence: TGCAGTGCTCCAGGAGATACGCAGTATTTT.

The J gene is TRBJ2-1, the V gene TRBV3-1; possibly TRBD2 for D (6 bases). Germline assignment: CDR1 LGHDT and CDR2 YNNKEL (reference sequence). CDR3 length: 12 residues. V was pared by 5 bases and J by 7 bases, with 9 bases between. The CDR3, as DNA: TGTGCCAGCAGCGACCTAGCGAATGAGCAGTTCTTC. It codes for CASSDLANEQFF.

The chain uses TRBV20-1 and TRBJ2-3, with TRBD2 matching 7 bases. With 6 bases clipped from V and 11 bases from J, the junction kept 14 bases outside the gene matches. The CDR3 is 13 amino acids. Per the germline V gene, CDR1 is DFQATT and CDR2 is SNEGSKA (reference sequence). CDR3 nucleotide sequence: TGCAGTGCCACAAACGAGGGGAGGGCCCAGCAGTATTTT. Protein: CSATNEGRAQQYF.

This rearrangement joins TRBV10-3 to TRBJ2-3, with TRBD2 matching over 9 bases. After removal of 4 bases from V and 1 base from J, the junction contained 3 bases not matched to a gene. The germline CDR1 and CDR2 sequences are ENHRY and SYGVKD. The CDR3 totals 15 residues. The CDR3 reads CAISVGGGGTDTQYF. The CDR3 DNA is TGTGCCATCAGTGTTGGCGGGGGGGGCACAGATACGCAGTATTTT.

This clonotype was counted a few times. DNA for the CDR3: TGTGCCAGCAGTTACTCAGTATCCTCTAACTATGGCTACACCTTC. This translates into CASSYSVSSNYGYTF. This rearrangement joins TRBV6-5 to TRBJ1-2, with D unclear. This CDR3 contains 15 residues. V was clipped by 0 bases and J by 0 bases, with 8 bases between them. The germline gives CDR1 MNHEY, CDR2 SVGAGI.

This clonotype was detected ten times or more. This sequence joins TRBV6-5 and TRBJ2-1, with D unclear. The germline gives CDR1 MNHEY, CDR2 SVGAGI. This CDR3 contains 15 residues. The germline V and J ends were trimmed by 4 bases and 2 bases, with 12 bases remaining between them. This CDR3 is CASSLTETTYNEQFF. As DNA, the CDR3 is TGTGCCAGCAGTTTGACTGAAACCACCTACAATGAGCAGTTCTTC.

The chain has TRBV6-6 and TRBJ1-1; 8 nucleotides align to TRBD1. This CDR3 is built from 16 residues. Germline V CDR1 and CDR2: MNHNY, SVGAGI (reference sequence). V lost 10 bases and J lost 1; bases outside the gene matches: 14. The CDR3 here is CATYRRGDRKNTEAFF. The CDR3 DNA reads as TGTGCCACCTATAGACGAGGGGACAGGAAGAACACTGAAGCTTTCTTT.

This clonotype was found many times. The chain couples TRBV6-1 to TRBJ1-1; D might be TRBD1 (5 bases). CDR3 size: 14 residues. Germline V CDR1 and CDR2: MNHNS, SASEGT. Trimming pared 3 bases from V and 4 bases from J, leaving 12 bases between. The CDR3 coding sequence is TGTGCCAGCAGTGACCCGAGAAGGGGCACTGAAGCTTTCTTT. Its translation is CASSDPRRGTEAFF.

This clonotype was counted between two and nine times. The chain couples TRBV6-2 or TRBV6-3 to TRBJ2-7; D uncertain. V was trimmed by 5 bases and J by 4 bases, leaving 9 bases between them. Germline CDR1 and CDR2: MNHEY and SVGEGT. This CDR3 spans 12 amino acids. Written as DNA, the CDR3 is TGTGCCAGCAGTCCTAACCTTTACGAGCAGTACTTC. Residues: CASSPNLYEQYF.

This clonotype showed up just a few times. The chain uses TRBV7-3 and TRBJ2-6; TRBD1 matches 11 bases. V lost 4 bases to trimming and J lost 1 base; unmatched junction nucleotides: 6. CDR3 length equals 18 residues. Germline loops: CDR1 SGHTA, CDR2 FQGTGA. The CDR3 nucleotides are TGTGCCAGCAGCTCTCGGACAGGGGGCCATTCTGGGGCCAACGTCCTGACTTTC. Translating it yields CASSSRTGGHSGANVLTF. The variable domain in full, completed from reference TRBV7-3 and TRBJ2-6, reads GAGVSQTPSNKVTEKGKYVELRCDPISGHTALYWYRQSLGQGPEFLIYFQGTGAADDSGLPNDRFFAVRPEGSVSTLKIQRTERGDSAVYLCASSSRTGGHSGANVLTFGAGSRLTVL.

This clonotype was picked up a small number of times. The V gene is TRBV25-1, the J gene TRBJ1-6, with D maybe TRBD1 (6 bases). The CDR3 length is 14 residues. V was cut by 4 bases and J by 7 bases, with 11 bases left in between. CDR1 is MGHDK, CDR2 SYGVNS, per germline. CDR3 sequence reads: CASSGTGINSPLHF. The CDR3 DNA follows: TGTGCCAGCAGTGGAACAGGGATAAATTCACCCCTCCACTTT. The variable domain in full, with the rest retrieved from reference TRBV25-1 and TRBJ1-6, is EADIYQTPRYLVIGTGKKITLECSQTMGHDKMYWYQQDPGMELHLIHYSYGVNSTEKGDLSSESTVSRIRTEHFPLTLESARPSHTSQYLCASSGTGINSPLHFGNGTRLTVT.

This clonotype was picked up a small number of times. V usage is TRBV7-9 and J usage is TRBJ2-2; D remains ambiguous. V was pared by 5 bases and J by 6 bases, with 13 bases between. This CDR3 comprises 14 residues. Per germline, CDR1 SEHNR and CDR2 FQNEAQ (reference sequence). The CDR3 nucleotides read TGTGCCAGCAGCCCCCTTGATCGTGCCGGGGAGCTGTTTTTT. Protein sequence: CASSPLDRAGELFF.

This chain joins TRBV11-2 and TRBJ2-1; D is perhaps TRBD2 (6 bases). The V gene lost 7 bases and the J gene lost 0 bases, with 16 bases spanning the gap. The CDR3 has 16 residues. Germline CDR1 is SGHAT and CDR2 is FQNNGV. CDR3 sequence reads: CASTRISGDSYNEQFF. The CDR3 DNA reads TGTGCCAGCACCCGTATTAGCGGAGACTCCTACAATGAGCAGTTCTTC. Supplemented by reference TRBV11-2 and TRBJ2-1, the full variable domain reads EAGVAQSPRYKIIEKRQSVAFWCNPISGHATLYWYQQILGQGPKLLIQFQNNGVVDDSQLPKDRFSAERLKGVDSTLKIQPAKLEDSAVYLCASTRISGDSYNEQFFGPGTRLTVL.

The chain uses TRBV29-1 and TRBJ1-1, with D unresolved. The CDR3 runs 12 residues. Germline V lookup: CDR1 SQVTM, CDR2 ANQGSEA. V lost 0 bases, J lost 11 bases, and 13 bases lay in between. The CDR3 here is CSVEESTQRAFF. CDR3 nucleotide sequence: TGCAGCGTTGAAGAATCCACCCAACGGGCTTTCTTT.

This clonotype was counted a few times. This CDR3 reads CASSRDRGVQETQYF. The CDR3 coding sequence is TGTGCCAGCAGCCGGGACAGGGGAGTCCAAGAGACCCAGTACTTC. The V gene is TRBV5-6, the J gene TRBJ2-5, with 10 bases fitting TRBD1. Germline V lookup: CDR1 SGHDT, CDR2 YYEEEE. Trimming cost V 4 bases and J 1 base; bases outside gene matches: 4. This CDR3 region has 15 residues.